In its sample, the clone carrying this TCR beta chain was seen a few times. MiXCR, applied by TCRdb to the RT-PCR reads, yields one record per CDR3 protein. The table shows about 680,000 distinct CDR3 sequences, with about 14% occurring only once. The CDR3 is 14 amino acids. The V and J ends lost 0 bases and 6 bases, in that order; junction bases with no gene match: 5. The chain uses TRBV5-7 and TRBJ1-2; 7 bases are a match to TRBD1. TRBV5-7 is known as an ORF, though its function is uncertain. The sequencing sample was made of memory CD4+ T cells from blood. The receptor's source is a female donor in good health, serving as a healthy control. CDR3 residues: CASSLGQGANGYTF. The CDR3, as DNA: TGTGCCAGCAGCTTGGGACAGGGTGCCAATGGCTACACCTTC.